This T cell receptor beta chain was recorded in a study of blood T cell dynamics during melanoma immunotherapy. The time point denotes: week 3, after first cycle of checkpoint inhibitor. The table came from immunoSEQ multiplex PCR; TCRdb's copy has only in-frame clones and leaves some out. In the table there are more than 10,000 clones, roughly 80% of which are singletons. Germline V lookup: CDR1 MDHEN, CDR2 SYDVKM. The J segment lost 0 bases and the V segment lost 5 bases, leaving 9 bases of the junction unmatched. The CDR3 runs 17 residues. This sequence was found in a human donor with melanoma. The V gene is TRBV28, the J gene TRBJ1-2; 10 bases align to TRBD1. The input for sequencing was blood, taken from a patient treated with checkpoint blockade. The CDR3 region has the DNA TGTGCCAGCAGTCTTCCCGGGACAGGGGTGACTAACTATGGCTACACCTTC. As protein: CASSLPGTGVTNYGYTF.